The rows below give T cell receptor beta chains drawn from one sample of a study of control samples from healthy donors and cancer patients. Clones were read by immunoSEQ multiplex PCR, and TCRdb kept only the in-frame ones, dropping some. The sample lists 150,000 to 200,000 clones, around 91% occurring once. Sequencing was carried out using blood. The source is a woman aged 45 to 65 in good health. Each CDR3 is given with its conserved first and last residue. Fields, in order: J gene, CDR3 length, V gene, D gene, clone size, CDR3 DNA, CDR3 protein. D genes are given only for firm matches. Not every row has a clone size; where given, it reads once, few, many or a size class.

J: TRBJ2-7; length: 16; V: TRBV5-6; D: TRBD2; size: -; DNA: TGTGCCAGCAGCTTTCTAGCCAGCGGGGGGACCTACGAGCAGTACTTC; CDR3: CASSFLASGGTYEQYF
J: TRBJ2-1; length: 12; V: TRBV6-6; D: -; size: -; DNA: TGTGCCAGCAGACTAAGGGGGAATGAGCAGTTCTTC; CDR3: CASRLRGNEQFF
J: TRBJ2-7; length: 12; V: TRBV30; D: -; size: -; DNA: TGTGCCGGAACGCGGGGTCCCTACGAGCAGTACTTC; CDR3: CAGTRGPYEQYF
J: TRBJ2-1; length: 11; V: TRBV28; D: -; size: once; DNA: TGTGCCAGCAGCGCGGCAGGAGATCAGTTCTTC; CDR3: CASSAAGDQFF
J: TRBJ2-2; length: 17; V: TRBV5-5; D: TRBD2; size: few; DNA: TGTGCCAGCAAGACTAGCGGGGCCAACATGGGCGCCGGGGAGCTGTTTTTT; CDR3: CASKTSGANMGAGELFF
J: TRBJ2-5; length: 14; V: TRBV5-6; D: -; size: -; DNA: TGTGCCAGCAGCTTGCCAGGGGCCCAAGAGACCCAGTACTTC; CDR3: CASSLPGAQETQYF
J: TRBJ2-2; length: 15; V: TRBV19; D: -; size: -; DNA: TGTGCCAGTAGTAATCCAGGGGCAAGGGCCGGGGAGCTGTTTTTT; CDR3: CASSNPGARAGELFF
J: TRBJ1-4; length: 14; V: TRBV5-1; D: TRBD1; size: -; DNA: TGCGCCAGCAGCCCGGGCAGGGGGAATGAAAAACTGTTTTTT; CDR3: CASSPGRGNEKLFF
J: TRBJ2-3; length: 14; V: TRBV9; D: -; size: -; DNA: TGTGCCAGCAGCGCCCAGCCCTACACAGATACGCAGTATTTT; CDR3: CASSAQPYTDTQYF
J: TRBJ2-7; length: 15; V: TRBV27; D: TRBD1; size: once; DNA: TGTGCCAGCAGCCTACCGGGACAGGACCCCTACGAGCAGTACTTC; CDR3: CASSLPGQDPYEQYF
J: TRBJ1-2; length: 12; V: TRBV28; D: -; size: -; DNA: TGTGCCAGCAGTGCTGTCGGCTATGGCTACACCTTC; CDR3: CASSAVGYGYTF
J: TRBJ1-4; length: 13; V: TRBV2; D: -; size: many; DNA: TGTGCCAGCACGGGCAGTGTTAATGAAAAACTGTTTTTT; CDR3: CASTGSVNEKLFF
J: TRBJ1-3; length: 15; V: TRBV18; D: -; size: -; DNA: TGTGCCAGCTCACCCTCTTGGGCCTCTGGAAACACCATATATTTT; CDR3: CASSPSWASGNTIYF
J: TRBJ1-5; length: 15; V: TRBV5-1; D: TRBD1; size: -; DNA: TGCGCCAGCAGCTTGGGAGGGGACAGGGGGCAGCCCCAGCATTTT; CDR3: CASSLGGDRGQPQHF
J: TRBJ1-2; length: 14; V: TRBV7-2; D: TRBD1; size: -; DNA: TGTGCCAGCAGCCGGGACAGGGGGAGCGGGGGCTACACCTTC; CDR3: CASSRDRGSGGYTF
J: TRBJ2-7; length: 12; V: TRBV14; D: -; size: -; DNA: TGTGCCAGCAGCGCCAGCTCCTACGAGCAGTACTTC; CDR3: CASSASSYEQYF
J: TRBJ2-7; length: 14; V: TRBV28; D: -; size: -; DNA: TGTGCCACCTTACCCAACCCTAACACCTACGAGCAGTACTTC; CDR3: CATLPNPNTYEQYF
J: TRBJ1-3; length: 14; V: TRBV5-6; D: -; size: -; DNA: TGTGCCAGCAGCTTGGAAGCGCTCGGAAACACCATATATTTT; CDR3: CASSLEALGNTIYF
J: TRBJ1-3; length: 18; V: TRBV4-1; D: TRBD1; size: -; DNA: TGCGCCAGCAGCCAAGGGCCGACAGGGGTCAACTCTGGAAACACCATATATTTT; CDR3: CASSQGPTGVNSGNTIYF
J: TRBJ1-2; length: 13; V: TRBV4-3; D: -; size: -; DNA: TGCGCCAGCAGTTCATTGGGCGGGGGTGGCTACACCTTC; CDR3: CASSSLGGGGYTF
J: TRBJ1-5; length: 12; V: TRBV28; D: -; size: -; DNA: TGTGCCAGCAGGGGGTCTGGACAGCCCCAGCATTTT; CDR3: CASRGSGQPQHF
J: TRBJ2-3; length: 11; V: TRBV10-3; D: -; size: -; DNA: TGTGCCATCCGAGGAGCAGATACGCAGTATTTT; CDR3: CAIRGADTQYF
J: TRBJ1-1; length: 15; V: TRBV28; D: TRBD1; size: -; DNA: TGTGCCAGCAGTCTGTTAGGACAGGCGAACACTGAAGCTTTCTTT; CDR3: CASSLLGQANTEAFF
J: TRBJ2-7; length: 15; V: TRBV19; D: -; size: -; DNA: TGTGCCAGTAGTCACCTTGGAGGTCAATCCTACGAGCAGTACTTC; CDR3: CASSHLGGQSYEQYF
J: TRBJ2-5; length: 15; V: TRBV2; D: TRBD1; size: -; DNA: TGTGCCAGCAGTCAAGACAGGGGGGATCAAGAGACCCAGTACTTC; CDR3: CASSQDRGDQETQYF
J: TRBJ1-2; length: 15; V: TRBV20-1; D: -; size: -; DNA: TGCAGTGCTAGTAGTTTAGCCGCCGCCGTGGATGGCTACACCTTC; CDR3: CSASSLAAAVDGYTF
J: TRBJ2-7; length: 14; V: TRBV5-1; D: -; size: -; DNA: TGCGCCAGCAGCTTGGCCAGGAGCTCCTACGAGCAGTACTTC; CDR3: CASSLARSSYEQYF
J: TRBJ2-7; length: 11; V: TRBV5-1; D: -; size: -; DNA: TGCGCCAGCAGCGACTCCTACGAGCAGTACTTC; CDR3: CASSDSYEQYF
J: TRBJ2-5; length: 15; V: TRBV6-5; D: TRBD2; size: -; DNA: TGTGCCAGCAAGGTCGAGGCGGGGGGCGCGGAGACCCAGTACTTC; CDR3: CASKVEAGGAETQYF
J: TRBJ1-4; length: 14; V: TRBV15; D: -; size: -; DNA: TGTGCCACCAGCTGGCGGACCGGTAATGAAAAACTGTTTTTT; CDR3: CATSWRTGNEKLFF
J: TRBJ1-6; length: 17; V: TRBV9; D: -; size: -; DNA: TGTGCCAGCAGCGTAGTTGGAAGGACAAAAAATAATTCACCCCTCCACTTT; CDR3: CASSVVGRTKNNSPLHF
J: TRBJ1-3; length: 15; V: TRBV5-1; D: -; size: -; DNA: TGCGCCAGCAGCCCCTCCGGGGGCGATGGTAACACCATATATTTT; CDR3: CASSPSGGDGNTIYF
J: TRBJ2-7; length: 14; V: TRBV7-2; D: TRBD2; size: -; DNA: TGTGCCAGCAGCCCGGCGGGAGGGCCGTACGAGCAGTACTTC; CDR3: CASSPAGGPYEQYF
J: TRBJ2-1; length: 12; V: TRBV5-1; D: -; size: -; DNA: TGCGCCAGCAGCCGCCAAGGGCATGAGCAGTTCTTC; CDR3: CASSRQGHEQFF
J: TRBJ1-4; length: 15; V: TRBV7-9; D: -; size: -; DNA: TGTGCCAGCAGCTTTTACAGCGCAACTAATGAAAAACTGTTTTTT; CDR3: CASSFYSATNEKLFF
J: TRBJ2-2; length: 15; V: TRBV10-3; D: TRBD1; size: -; DNA: TGTGCCATCAGTGACCGACAGGGGGCGACCGGGGAGCTGTTTTTT; CDR3: CAISDRQGATGELFF
J: TRBJ1-5; length: 15; V: TRBV23-1; D: -; size: -; DNA: TGCGCCAGCAGTCATTTGCTCCCGTTTAATCAGCCCCAGCATTTT; CDR3: CASSHLLPFNQPQHF
J: TRBJ1-1; length: 13; V: TRBV7-3; D: TRBD1; size: -; DNA: TGTGCCAGCAGGCAGGGGGGGAACACTGAAGCTTTCTTT; CDR3: CASRQGGNTEAFF
J: TRBJ1-4; length: 16; V: TRBV28; D: -; size: -; DNA: TGTGCCAGCAGTTTCCGTTCTCTGGGGCTGCCCGGGGGGTTGTTTTTT; CDR3: CASSFRSLGLPGGLFF
J: TRBJ1-3; length: 15; V: TRBV7-9; D: -; size: -; DNA: TGTGCCAGCAGCCTTCGGAGTGTCTCTGGAAACACCATATATTTT; CDR3: CASSLRSVSGNTIYF